Included here is one T cell receptor (beta chain) sequence, with context. Its antigen is not identified. TCRdb reprocessed the 5' RACE reads with MiXCR, giving one entry per CDR3 protein. The sample includes around 370,000 distinct CDR3 sequences, roughly 9% of them seen just once. The data were obtained in a study of identical twins. Study-level findings and limits: Conclusions came from cross-sectional statistical analysis, not from following the same donors. High-abundance cord blood beta clonotypes had fewer insertions; memory repertoires showed none. Because invariant MAIT and iNKT cells could be present, zero-insertion analyses could be partly confounded.

Germline loops: CDR1 SGHRS, CDR2 YFSETQ. This CDR3 has 16 amino acids. With 4 bases clipped from V and 0 bases from J, the junction kept 9 bases outside the gene matches. The chain joins TRBV5-1 to TRBJ1-1, with 7 positions matching TRBD1. Sequences were obtained from naive T cells sorted from blood. The clonotype was recovered from a woman aged 45 to 65 in good health. CDR3 DNA sequence: TGCGCCAGCAGCCCTTGGACAGGAATCATGAACACTGAAGCTTTCTTT. Its translation is CASSPWTGIMNTEAFF.